This section outlines one T cell receptor beta chain sequence together with its context. Its specificity is unknown. The data originate from a study of T-cell memory formation after mild COVID-19. With 0 bases removed from V and 9 bases from J, the gap between germline ends came to 15 bases. Germline V gene sequence: CDR1 DFQATT, CDR2 SNEGSKA (reference sequence). This CDR3 is built from 15 residues. TCRdb independently ran MiXCR on the 5' RACE reads; one entry per CDR3 protein. The sample gives about 470,000 distinct CDR3 sequences, approximately 25% of which show up once; approximately 13% is in the top ten. Study results and caveats: Whether day 37 second-wave clones are SARS-CoV-2-specific was not confirmed.

The receptor's source is an adult woman who had mild COVID-19 (a few samples of this study predate the infection). Cell type and time point are not known. The chain is built from TRBV20-1 and TRBJ1-6, with D possibly matching TRBD1 (6 bases). Material for sequencing was PBMCs or a T cell subset sorted from them (not recorded which). Here the CDR3 reads CSARDGQGSSSPLHF. The CDR3 DNA is TGCAGTGCTAGAGATGGGCAGGGGAGTAGTTCACCCCTCCACTTT.